The next 5 T cell receptor beta chains were all read from a single sample in a study of CD8+CD57+ T cells in acquired aplastic anemia. Genomic DNA was employed as the template in profiling TCR beta VDJ and CDR3. TCRdb re-called the reads through MiXCR, storing one row per CDR3 protein. The sample lists under 200,000 distinct CDR3 sequences, around half occurring once. Before being chosen for sequencing, patients had shown CD8+CD57+ cell expansion by flow cytometry. Sequenced material: sorted CD4+, CD8+, or CD8+CD57+ T cells (not recorded which) from PBMCs. These receptors all come from a human donor with aplastic anemia.

The V gene is TRBV2, the J gene TRBJ2-7; the D gene could be TRBD1 or TRBD2 (5 bases each). The V end lost 4 bases, the J end lost 0 bases, and 10 bases lay between the germline ends. Germline values: CDR1 SNHLY, CDR2 FYNNEI. The CDR3 length is 14 residues. The CDR3 loop reads CASSGLGVSYEQYF. The CDR3 DNA reads as TGTGCCAGCAGTGGGTTGGGGGTCTCCTACGAGCAGTACTTC.

V usage is TRBV19 and J usage is TRBJ2-7; a weak D match, TRBD1 (5 bases). The V gene's germline CDR1 is LNHDA and CDR2 SQIVND (reference sequence). V was clipped by 4 bases and J by 4 bases, with 14 bases between them. This CDR3 is built from 14 residues. The CDR3 region has the DNA TGTGCCAGTAGTACCAAGACAGAAACGTACGAGCAGTACTTC. Amino acids: CASSTKTETYEQYF.

The V and J genes are TRBV7-9 and TRBJ2-3; D gene uncertain. The length of the CDR3 is 13 residues. Germline V gene lookup returns CDR1 SEHNR and CDR2 FQNEAQ (reference sequence). Trimming removed 6 bases at V and 0 bases at J, with 7 bases between. The CDR3 DNA reads as TGTGCCAGCAGTTCCCAGAGCACAGATACGCAGTATTTT. It encodes CASSSQSTDTQYF.

This clonotype was picked up many times. The chain couples TRBV5-4 to TRBJ2-1; 13 bases are shared with TRBD2. CDR1 SGHNT and CDR2 YYREEE come from the germline V gene (reference sequence). The CDR3 has 15 amino acids. Trimming took 5 bases from V and 5 from J; bases not matched to a gene: 4. CDR3 amino acids: CASRAGLAGDNEQFF. CDR3 bases: TGTGCCAGCAGGGCCGGACTAGCGGGGGACAATGAGCAGTTCTTC.

Many counts were recorded for this clonotype. The rearrangement uses TRBV5-1 and TRBJ2-6; 7 bases match TRBD1. Germline V gene lookup returns CDR1 SGHRS and CDR2 YFSETQ. V lost 4 bases and J lost 1; bases outside the gene matches: 2. The CDR3 totals 15 residues. The CDR3 DNA reads as TGCGCCAGCAGCCTACAGGGGTCTGGGGCCAACGTCCTGACTTTC. This sequence encodes CASSLQGSGANVLTF.